This TCR beta chain was captured by sequencing in a study of shared clonotypes between healthy human individuals. Study findings and constraints: Investigators collected only blood, and repertoires in tissues likely differ.

For genomic DNA, unsorted samples relied on tens of millions of PBMCs. Each subset's genomic DNA was shared equally among a number of immunoSEQ plates. The unsorted PBMC sample used ten immunoSEQ deep assay plates. Sequencing was performed with immunoSEQ multiplex PCR; in TCRdb, only in-frame clones are kept and a portion is missing. The sample holds roughly 500,000 clones, about 78% seen once. The V end lost 6 bases, the J end lost 4 bases, and 14 bases lay between the germline ends. The length of the CDR3 is 14 residues. The germline gives CDR1 SGDLS, CDR2 YYNGEE. Concerning this clone itself: Its antigen remains unidentified.

This rearrangement joins TRBV9 to TRBJ1-3; a weak D match, TRBD1 (6 bases). The sequencing input was PBMCs. The receptor's source is a middle-aged woman in good health. Some clones in this sample may be carry-over from other donors' samples. This chain's CDR3 is CASTRGLEGNTIYF. The CDR3 bases are TGTGCCAGCACCAGGGGCTTAGAGGGAAACACCATATATTTT.